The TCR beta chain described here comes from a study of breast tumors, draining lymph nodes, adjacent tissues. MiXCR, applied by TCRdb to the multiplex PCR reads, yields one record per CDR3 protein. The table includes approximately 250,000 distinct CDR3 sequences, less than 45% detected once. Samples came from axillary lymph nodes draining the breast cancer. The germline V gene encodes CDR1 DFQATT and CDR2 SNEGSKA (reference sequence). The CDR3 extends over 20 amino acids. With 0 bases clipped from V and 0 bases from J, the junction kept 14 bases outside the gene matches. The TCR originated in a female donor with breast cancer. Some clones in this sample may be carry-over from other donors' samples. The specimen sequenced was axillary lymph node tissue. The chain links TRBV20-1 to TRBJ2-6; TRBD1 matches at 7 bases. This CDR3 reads CSARDWGTGALGSGANVLTF. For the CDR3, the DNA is TGCAGTGCTAGAGATTGGGGCACAGGGGCTCTGGGCTCTGGGGCCAACGTCCTGACTTTC.